The next 29 T cell receptor beta chains were all read from a single sample in a study of T cell responses to AZD1222 COVID-19 vaccine. TCRdb keeps only in-frame clones here, not all; method: immunoSEQ multiplex PCR. This sample has 150,000 to 200,000 clones, with 85% to 90% found just once. The sequencing used peripheral blood, collected on day 0 of AZD1222 vaccination. The receptors stem from an adult in good health.

This clone appeared a single time. V is TRBV2 and J is TRBJ1-2; D remains ambiguous. Between the trimmed V and J ends, which lost 0 bases and 1 base, there was a span of 6 bases. This CDR3 has 14 residues. Germline lookup yields CDR1 SNHLY and CDR2 FYNNEI. The CDR3 DNA reads TGTGCCAGCAGTGAAGCGCACAATAACTATGGCTACACCTTC. Its protein is CASSEAHNNYGYTF.

The chain is built from TRBV4-1 and TRBJ1-1; TRBD1 matches at 9 bases. This CDR3 region has 14 residues. V dropped 6 bases and J dropped 5; count of bases not matched to a gene: 7. Germline CDR1 and CDR2: MGHRA and YSYEKL. The CDR3 region is CASRGGQGRTEAFF. The DNA of the CDR3 is TGCGCCAGCAGGGGAGGACAGGGGCGGACTGAAGCTTTCTTT.

A single count supports this clone. V is TRBV15 and J is TRBJ1-4; 7 bases agree with TRBD1. The length of the CDR3 is 15 residues. Trimming took 3 bases from V and 8 from J; bases not matched to a gene: 9. The germline V gene encodes CDR1 LNHNV and CDR2 YYDKDF (reference sequence). The CDR3 region is CATSRGTGAAEKLFF. The CDR3 DNA is TGTGCCACCAGCAGGGGAACAGGGGCCGCGGAAAAACTGTTTTTT.

About this clone: Other DNA sequences from this sample encode an identical CDR3 as well. The rearrangement joins TRBV2 to TRBJ2-1; 14 bases map to TRBD2. CDR1 SNHLY and CDR2 FYNNEI come from the germline V gene. V shed 1 base, J shed 8 bases, and the junction held 1 base outside the gene matches. This CDR3 has 15 residues. The CDR3 region has the DNA TGTGCCAGCAGTGAAGGACTAGCGGGAGGGTATGAGCAGTTCTTC. Translated, it gives CASSEGLAGGYEQFF.

The chain links TRBV5-6 to TRBJ2-1; 8 nucleotides agree with TRBD2. The V gene end was trimmed by 3 bases and the J gene end by 8 bases; junction bases not matched to a gene: 4. CDR3 size: 13 residues. Germline CDR1 SGHDT, CDR2 YYEEEE. The CDR3 region has the DNA TGTGCCAGCAGCTGGACTAGCATCGATGAGCAGTTCTTC. Its translation: CASSWTSIDEQFF.

V is TRBV7-9 and J is TRBJ1-1, with D uncertain. Germline-derived CDR1 and CDR2 are SEHNR and FQNEAQ (reference sequence). The V gene lost 0 bases and the J gene lost 5 bases, with 10 bases spanning the gap. The CDR3 runs 14 residues. CDR3 bases: TGTGCCAGCAGCTTAGCGCTCGGGAAAACTGAAGCTTTCTTT. Translation gives CASSLALGKTEAFF.

The gene calls are TRBV28 and TRBJ1-4; D not resolved. V gave up 3 bases and J gave up 8 bases, with 4 bases separating them. This CDR3 is built from 11 residues. The V gene's germline CDR1 is MDHEN and CDR2 SYDVKM. The CDR3 bases are TGTGCCAGCAGTTTGAGGGAAAAACTGTTTTTT. This codes for CASSLREKLFF.

This clone was recorded a few times. The CDR3 is CATSRVAGVGNIQYF. CDR3 DNA: TGTGCCACCAGCAGAGTCGCGGGAGTAGGGAACATTCAGTACTTC. The rearrangement links TRBV15 to TRBJ2-4, with 7 bases that match TRBD2. CDR1 is LNHNV, CDR2 YYDKDF, per germline (reference sequence). The CDR3 covers 15 residues. Losses at the gene ends were 1 base for V and 7 bases for J; bases not matched to a gene: 7.

Regarding this clone: Germline is not matched at one junction end, which may reflect a read error. The CDR3, as DNA: TGTGCCAGTAGTACCACGACGCAGGACAGGGTACTTTTT. The encoded protein is CASSTTTQDRVLF. The chain is built from TRBV19 and TRBJ1-4; TRBD1 matches 8 bases. The CDR3 is made up of 13 amino acids. CDR1 and CDR2 from the germline V gene are LNHDA and SQIVND (reference sequence).

This CDR3 reads CASRPGQGNSPLHF. The CDR3 nucleotides are TGTGCCAGCAGGCCGGGACAGGGGAATTCACCCCTCCACTTT. The rearrangement joins TRBV6-5 to TRBJ1-6, with 10 bases identical to TRBD1. CDR1 is MNHEY and CDR2 is SVGAGI in the germline V gene. There are 14 residues in the CDR3. The V segment lost 6 bases and the J segment 7 bases; nucleotides outside the gene matches: 3.

This chain joins TRBV4-1 and TRBJ2-5; 9 bases fit TRBD1. Per germline, CDR1 MGHRA and CDR2 YSYEKL. The J segment lost 7 bases and the V segment lost 2 bases, leaving 11 bases of the junction unmatched. CDR3 length: 16 amino acids. The CDR3 DNA follows: TGCGCCAGCAGCCAACCTACGGGGGACAGGGTTTCGACCCAGTACTTC. Its protein product is CASSQPTGDRVSTQYF.

J is TRBJ1-1 and V is TRBV27, with no clear D. The CDR3 is 15 residues long. Looked up from germline, CDR1 is MNHEY and CDR2 is SMNVEV (reference sequence). Trimming cost V 7 bases and J 1 base, with 16 bases left between them. The CDR3 spells CASTIDASGNTEAFF. CDR3 sequence (DNA): TGTGCCAGCACCATTGATGCGTCAGGGAACACTGAAGCTTTCTTT.

This chain joins TRBV5-8 and TRBJ2-7; 7 bases agree with TRBD1. Per the germline V gene, CDR1 is SGHTS and CDR2 is YDEGEE. V dropped 4 bases and J dropped 0; count of bases not matched to a gene: 7. The CDR3 contains 15 residues. The CDR3 loop is CASSLQGSASYEQYV. The CDR3 nucleotides are TGTGCCAGCAGCCTACAGGGGTCGGCCTCCTACGAGCAGTACGTC.

The gene calls are TRBV28 and TRBJ1-5; perhaps TRBD1 as D (6 bases). Germline CDR1 reads MDHEN; CDR2 reads SYDVKM. The germline V and J ends were trimmed by 10 bases and 1 base, with 14 bases remaining between them. The CDR3 runs to 14 residues. The CDR3 DNA is TGTGCCATCTCGGTGGACAGAAGCAATCAGCCCCAGCATTTT. This gives the protein CAISVDRSNQPQHF.

The rearrangement joins TRBV19 to TRBJ1-1; 7 nucleotides align to TRBD1. This CDR3 spans 15 amino acids. Looked up from germline, CDR1 is LNHDA and CDR2 is SQIVND (reference sequence). After removal of 3 bases from V and 2 bases from J, the junction contained 6 bases not matched to a gene. The CDR3 loop reads CASSIGGDSNTEAFF. The CDR3, as DNA: TGTGCCAGTAGTATTGGGGGGGACAGTAACACTGAAGCTTTCTTT.

This clone was picked up one time. The chain couples TRBV5-1 to TRBJ2-3; D possibly matches TRBD1 or TRBD2 (6 bases each). Germline CDR1 is SGHRS and CDR2 is YFSETQ. This CDR3 spans 13 amino acids. V lost 7 bases and J 2 bases, leaving 11 bases between the germline ends. As DNA, the CDR3 is TGCGCCAGCGGGGGGCGGGCCACAGATACGCAGTATTTT. This translates into CASGGRATDTQYF.

V is TRBV9 and J is TRBJ1-2, with D possibly being TRBD1 (6 bases). CDR3 length: 9 residues. Per germline, CDR1 SGDLS and CDR2 YYNGEE. V was clipped by 3 bases and J by 13 bases, with 7 bases between them. In DNA form, the CDR3 reads TGTGCCAGCAGCGAACAGGGCACCTTC. It translates to CASSEQGTF.

This sequence joins TRBV10-3 and TRBJ1-6, with 8 bases aligning to TRBD1. Germline V CDR1 and CDR2: ENHRY, SYGVKD. V shed 11 bases, J shed 3 bases, and the junction held 3 bases outside the gene matches. The CDR3 extends over 13 amino acids. CDR3 bases: TGTGCCGTAACAGGGGGCTATAATTCACCCCTCCACTTT. Translation gives CAVTGGYNSPLHF.

The chain combines TRBV28 with TRBJ2-6; D is unresolved. The V gene's germline CDR1 is MDHEN and CDR2 SYDVKM. CDR3 length: 15 residues. Trimming took 6 bases from V and 0 from J, leaving 9 bases between them. The CDR3 loop reads CASRRRFSGANVLTF. CDR3 nucleotides: TGTGCCAGCAGACGACGGTTCTCTGGGGCCAACGTCCTGACTTTC.

The chain joins TRBV6-5 to TRBJ1-3; no clear D gene. The CDR3 has 16 amino acids. Trimming pared 0 bases from V and 0 bases from J, leaving 9 bases between. The germline CDR1 and CDR2 sequences are MNHEY and SVGAGI. This CDR3 reads CASSYSARFSGNTIYF. For the CDR3, the DNA is TGTGCCAGCAGTTACTCGGCCAGGTTCTCTGGAAACACCATATATTTT.

The gene calls are TRBV14 and TRBJ1-2, with D tentatively TRBD1 (6 bases). With 1 base removed from V and 6 bases from J, the gap between germline ends came to 9 bases. Germline V lookup: CDR1 SGHDN, CDR2 FVKESK. The CDR3 length is 13 residues. The CDR3 coding sequence is TGTGCCAGCAGCCAAGTTCGGGGGCATGGCTACACCTTC. It translates to CASSQVRGHGYTF.

This clone was seen only once. This chain connects TRBV28 to TRBJ2-1, with TRBD2 as a possible D gene (5 bases). CDR3 length: 17 residues. Trimming pared 7 bases from V and 15 bases from J, leaving 34 bases between. Germline V lookup: CDR1 MDHEN, CDR2 SYDVKM. The CDR3, as DNA: TGTGCCAGCACCCCGGAGGCGGCCTCGATGATCCGAGGCAAGGGGTTCTTC. Translating gives CASTPEAASMIRGKGFF.

The gene calls are TRBV20-1 and TRBJ2-7; D unresolved. The CDR3 is 11 residues long. Germline V gene data show CDR1 as DFQATT and CDR2 as SNEGSKA (reference sequence). V gave up 3 bases and J gave up 6 bases, with 9 bases separating them. In DNA, the CDR3 is TGCAGTGCTAGGGGCGTCGGCGAGCAGTACGTC. This translates into CSARGVGEQYV.

CDR3 nucleotides: TGCGCCAGCAGTGATGCTAGCGGGAGCTCCTACAATGAGCAGTTCTTC. Translation: CASSDASGSSYNEQFF. The chain employs TRBV10-1 and TRBJ2-1; 10 bases match TRBD2. The CDR3 runs 16 residues. Germline CDR1 WNHNN, CDR2 SYGVQD (reference sequence). With V trimmed by 3 bases and J by 0 bases, 2 bases remained unmatched.

The chain recombines TRBV28 with TRBJ2-7, with TRBD1 matching 9 bases. The V gene's germline CDR1 is MDHEN and CDR2 SYDVKM. This CDR3 spans 15 amino acids. Trimming removed 6 bases from V and 0 bases from J; junction bases left unmatched: 6. The CDR3 reads CASRSTGGSSYEQYF. For the CDR3, the DNA is TGTGCCAGCAGGTCGACAGGGGGAAGCTCCTACGAGCAGTACTTC. Filled out from reference TRBV28 and TRBJ2-7, the complete variable domain reads DVKVTQSSRYLVKRTGEKVFLECVQDMDHENMFWYRQDPGLGLRLIYFSYDVKMKEKGDIPEGYSVSREKKERFSLILESASTNQTSMYLCASRSTGGSSYEQYFGPGTRLTVT.

This clone has just one count. A junction end diverges from the germline sequence, so it may reflect a read error. The chain employs TRBV7-9 and TRBJ1-2; D not certain. CDR1 is SEHNR, CDR2 FQNEAQ, per germline (reference sequence). The CDR3 has 13 residues. The chain's CDR3 is CASSFSGNYGYAF. In nucleotides, the CDR3 is TGTGCCAGCAGCTTCAGCGGAAACTATGGCTACGCCTTC.

The rearrangement joins TRBV5-1 to TRBJ1-1; TRBD1 matches at 7 bases. Germline V gene data show CDR1 as SGHRS and CDR2 as YFSETQ. Germline trimming cut 4 bases from V and 3 bases from J; bases unmatched to any gene: 9. The CDR3 totals 15 residues. In DNA form, the CDR3 reads TGCGCCAGCAGCATGAGGGGGCTGGGCGACACTGAAGCTTTCTTT. Encoded protein: CASSMRGLGDTEAFF.

The chain couples TRBV11-2 to TRBJ2-5; 7 bases match TRBD2. The CDR3 totals 15 residues. Unmatched junction bases numbered 7, after V lost 5 bases and J lost 1 base. Germline assignment: CDR1 SGHAT and CDR2 FQNNGV. CDR3 sequence reads: CASSASPGGQETQYF. The CDR3 DNA follows: TGTGCCAGCAGCGCCTCCCCGGGGGGCCAAGAGACCCAGTACTTC.

This clone was found once. The rearrangement joins TRBV28 to TRBJ2-5; 7 nucleotides align to TRBD2. The J segment lost 5 bases and the V segment lost 5 bases, leaving 5 bases of the junction unmatched. This CDR3 spans 13 amino acids. The germline V gene has CDR1 MDHEN and CDR2 SYDVKM. CDR3 in amino acids: CASSGGGPETQYF. The DNA of the CDR3 is TGTGCCAGCAGTGGGGGGGGTCCCGAGACCCAGTACTTC.